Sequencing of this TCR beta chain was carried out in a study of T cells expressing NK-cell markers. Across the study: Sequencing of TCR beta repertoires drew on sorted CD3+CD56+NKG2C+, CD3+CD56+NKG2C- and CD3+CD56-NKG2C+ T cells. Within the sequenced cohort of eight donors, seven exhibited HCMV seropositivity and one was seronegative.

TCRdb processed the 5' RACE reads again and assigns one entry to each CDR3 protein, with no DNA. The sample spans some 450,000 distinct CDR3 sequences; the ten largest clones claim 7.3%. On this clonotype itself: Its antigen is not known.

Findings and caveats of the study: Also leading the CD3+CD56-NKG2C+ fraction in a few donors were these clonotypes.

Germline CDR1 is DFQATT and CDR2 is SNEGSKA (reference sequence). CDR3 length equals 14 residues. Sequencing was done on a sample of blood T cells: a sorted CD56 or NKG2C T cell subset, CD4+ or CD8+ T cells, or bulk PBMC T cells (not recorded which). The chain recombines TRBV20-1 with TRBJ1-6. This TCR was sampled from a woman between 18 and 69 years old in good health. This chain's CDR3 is CSASEGSYNSPLHF.